This T cell receptor (beta chain) is drawn from a study of OX40 agonist ivuxolimab in advanced cancers. This CDR3 has 12 amino acids. The junction had 3 bases not matched to a gene; V was cut back by 5 bases and J by 5 bases. Germline CDR1 and CDR2: MNHEY and SMNVEV (reference sequence). Sequencing was performed with immunoSEQ multiplex PCR; in TCRdb, only in-frame clones are kept and a portion is missing. In the table there are about 18,000 clones, about three quarters of which are singletons. The material sequenced was CD4+ or CD8+ T cells sorted from blood, taken in a trial of the OX40 agonist ivuxolimab. This chain connects TRBV27 to TRBJ2-7; the match to TRBD2 covers 7 bases. This TCR was sampled from an adult with an advanced solid tumor such as melanoma, head and neck, liver or kidney cancer. The CDR3 DNA reads TGTGCCAGCAGTAGCGGGACCCACGAGCAGTACTTC. Protein sequence: CASSSGTHEQYF.